This is a list of T cell receptor beta chains from one sample in a study of OX40 agonist ivuxolimab in advanced cancers. Method: immunoSEQ multiplex PCR; TCRdb's copy keeps in-frame clones and lacks some. The sample gives some 77,000 clones, 88% of which show up once; more than 2.5% is in the top ten. The sequencing here drew on CD4+ or CD8+ T cells sorted from blood, taken in a trial of the OX40 agonist ivuxolimab. The receptors come from an adult with an advanced solid tumor such as melanoma, head and neck, liver or kidney cancer. CDR3s include the opening cysteine and the closing phenylalanine or tryptophan. A D gene is named only where the DNA matches it firmly. For some rows the clone size is stated as once, few or many, or as a class when expanded; others skip it.

clone size	V gene	J gene	D gene	CDR3 protein	CDR3 DNA
.	TRBV11-1	TRBJ2-1	TRBD2	CASSLYGLAGDDEQFF	TGTGCCAGCAGCTTATATGGGCTAGCGGGAGACGATGAGCAGTTCTTC
.	TRBV7-9	TRBJ2-3	TRBD1	CASSFPTGGTDTQYF	TGTGCCAGCAGCTTCCCGACAGGGGGCACAGATACGCAGTATTTT
few	TRBV4-1	TRBJ1-2	.	CASSQMGLYGYTF	TGCGCCAGCAGCCAGATGGGGCTCTATGGCTACACCTTC
.	TRBV30	TRBJ1-5	.	CAWSPRGRQPQHF	TGTGCCTGGAGTCCCCGGGGGCGTCAGCCCCAGCATTTT
.	TRBV28	TRBJ2-7	.	CASNIVASYEQYF	TGTGCCAGCAATATTGTTGCTTCCTACGAGCAGTACTTC
once	TRBV7-9	TRBJ2-3	.	CASSLAGISTDTQYF	TGTGCCAGCAGCTTAGCGGGGATAAGCACAGATACGCAGTATTTT
.	TRBV29-1	TRBJ2-7	TRBD2	CSVGEGYEQYF	TGCAGCGTTGGGGAGGGTTACGAGCAGTACTTC
once	TRBV7-8	TRBJ2-2	.	CASSLVRSGTGELFF	TGTGCCAGCAGCTTAGTGCGTTCGGGGACCGGGGAGCTGTTTTTT
.	TRBV5-1	TRBJ2-5	.	CASSPSNQETQYF	TGCGCCAGCAGCCCCTCCAATCAAGAGACCCAGTACTTC
.	TRBV2	TRBJ1-2	.	CASSVDNYGYTF	TGTGCCAGCAGTGTGGACAACTATGGCTACACCTTC
.	TRBV7-3	TRBJ2-3	.	CASSLERFTDTQYF	TGTGCCAGCAGCTTAGAACGGTTCACAGATACGCAGTATTTT
.	TRBV4-1	TRBJ2-7	.	CASSHRLSLALGDGYEQYF	TGCGCCAGCAGCCACCGCCTTTCTCTAGCGTTAGGAGATGGGTACGAGCAGTACTTC
.	TRBV5-4	TRBJ2-3	TRBD1	CASSFRGRTDTQYF	TGTGCCAGCAGCTTCAGGGGGCGCACAGATACGCAGTATTTT
.	TRBV7-9	TRBJ1-6	TRBD1	CASSHRGVHSPLHF	TGTGCCAGCAGCCACAGGGGCGTTCATTCACCCCTCCACTTT
.	TRBV5-6	TRBJ1-5	.	CASSLGGPPNTGIIQPQHF	TGTGCCAGCAGCTTGGGGGGACCTCCGAACACAGGGATCATTCAGCCCCAGCATTTT
.	TRBV10-3	TRBJ1-2	.	CATRGGDFSGYTF	TGTGCCACCCGGGGGGGGGATTTTAGTGGCTACACCTTC
.	TRBV11-2	TRBJ2-5	.	CASSLSGGARQETQYF	TGTGCCAGCAGCTTAAGTGGGGGGGCGCGCCAAGAGACCCAGTACTTC
.	TRBV2	TRBJ2-2	TRBD2	CASKEGGHTGELFF	TGTGCCAGCAAGGAGGGAGGGCACACCGGGGAGCTGTTTTTT
.	TRBV19	TRBJ2-1	TRBD2	CASSTSSGRAPYNEQFF	TGTGCCAGTAGTACCTCTAGCGGGAGGGCACCCTACAATGAGCAGTTCTTC
.	TRBV2	TRBJ2-5	TRBD1	CASSPRTGSPGETQYF	TGTGCCAGCAGCCCTAGGACAGGTAGCCCGGGGGAGACCCAGTACTTC
.	TRBV5-4	TRBJ2-7	TRBD2	CASSWGGNEQYF	TGTGCCAGCAGCTGGGGGGGGAACGAGCAGTACTTC
.	TRBV6-1	TRBJ2-7	.	CASSERVGSHEQYF	TGTGCCAGCAGTGAAAGAGTAGGGAGCCACGAGCAGTACTTC
.	TRBV5-4	TRBJ1-1	.	CASSHDRTNTEAFF	TGTGCCAGCAGCCACGACAGAACTAACACTGAAGCTTTCTTT
.	TRBV10-3	TRBJ2-6	.	CATGQTIALSGANVLTF	TGTGCCACTGGACAGACCATAGCTCTCTCTGGGGCCAACGTCCTGACTTTC
.	TRBV10-3	TRBJ2-3	TRBD2	CAISDPGDYTDTQYF	TGTGCCATCAGTGACCCGGGGGACTACACAGATACGCAGTATTTT
.	TRBV2	TRBJ1-1	.	CASSPTPYMNTEAFF	TGTGCCAGCAGCCCTACCCCCTACATGAACACTGAAGCTTTCTTT
.	TRBV28	TRBJ1-2	.	CASRRGVNYGYTF	TGTGCCAGCCGCCGGGGGGTCAACTATGGCTACACCTTC
once	TRBV7-9	TRBJ1-2	.	CASSTGAGYGYTF	TGTGCCAGCAGTACCGGGGCCGGGTATGGCTACACCTTC
.	TRBV6-1	TRBJ2-1	.	CASSEGGRGWNEQFF	TGTGCCAGCAGTGAAGGTGGCAGGGGCTGGAATGAGCAGTTCTTC
.	TRBV9	TRBJ2-5	TRBD2	CASSPTSGRETQYF	TGTGCCAGCAGCCCGACTAGCGGGAGGGAGACCCAGTACTTC
.	TRBV7-9	TRBJ1-4	TRBD1	CASSSGTGLSNEKLFF	TGTGCCAGCAGCTCCGGGACAGGGCTTTCGAATGAAAAACTGTTTTTT
.	TRBV19	TRBJ1-5	.	CASSEVQGYSNQPQHF	TGTGCCAGTAGTGAGGTCCAGGGATATAGCAATCAGCCCCAGCATTTT
.	TRBV6-4	TRBJ2-3	.	CASSDELGFTDTQYF	TGTGCCAGCAGTGACGAATTGGGGTTCACAGATACGCAGTATTTT
.	TRBV7-2	TRBJ2-3	.	CASSKTRGTDTQYF	TGTGCCAGCAGCAAGACCCGGGGGACAGATACGCAGTATTTT
once	TRBV6-1	TRBJ1-3	.	CASSSDGGRNTIYF	TGTGCCAGCAGCTCCGACGGGGGTCGAAACACCATATATTTT
.	TRBV29-1	TRBJ1-2	.	CSVVGGRYGYTF	TGCAGCGTTGTGGGGGGGAGGTATGGCTACACCTTC
.	TRBV7-8	TRBJ2-7	TRBD2	CASSLGVSGGATSYEQYF	TGTGCCAGCAGCTTAGGAGTTAGCGGGGGGGCCACCTCCTACGAGCAGTACTTC
.	TRBV5-1	TRBJ2-5	.	CASSGDSQETQYF	TGCGCCAGCAGCGGCGACAGCCAAGAGACCCAGTACTTC
.	TRBV30	TRBJ2-5	TRBD2	CAWSHTSGRKTQYF	TGTGCCTGGAGTCATACTAGCGGGAGAAAGACCCAGTACTTC
few	TRBV14	TRBJ2-7	.	CASSQDFYEQYF	TGTGCCAGCAGCCAAGATTTCTACGAGCAGTACTTC
.	TRBV2	TRBJ1-5	.	CASSGGANQPQHF	TGTGCCAGCAGTGGTGGGGCTAATCAGCCCCAGCATTTT
once	TRBV6-1	TRBJ2-3	TRBD2	CASSETTGGSTDTQYF	TGTGCCAGCAGTGAAACGACGGGGGGGAGTACAGATACGCAGTATTTT
.	TRBV6-1	TRBJ2-1	.	CASSEAERRRSSYNEQFF	TGTGCCAGCAGTGAAGCGGAACGCCGCCGAAGCTCCTACAATGAGCAGTTCTTC
.	TRBV5-1	TRBJ1-2	.	CASSLVPPPVGNYGYTF	TGCGCCAGCAGCTTGGTACCCCCCCCGGTTGGTAACTATGGCTACACCTTC
.	TRBV4-1	TRBJ2-3	TRBD2	CASSPRGSGSTDTQYF	TGCGCCAGCAGCCCGCGGGGGAGCGGCTCCACAGATACGCAGTATTTT
.	TRBV6-5	TRBJ1-6	.	CASSSGSPLHF	TGTGCCAGCAGTTCCGGATCACCCCTCCACTTT
.	TRBV7-3	TRBJ2-1	.	CASSSAGLYNEQFF	TGTGCCAGCAGCTCGGCCGGACTCTACAATGAGCAGTTCTTC
.	TRBV4-1	TRBJ1-5	.	CASSHQTVGGNQPQHF	TGCGCCAGCAGCCATCAAACCGTAGGGGGCAATCAGCCCCAGCATTTT
.	TRBV28	TRBJ2-7	TRBD1	CASIPGAGQGNYEQYF	TGTGCCAGCATCCCCGGGGCCGGACAGGGGAACTACGAGCAGTACTTC
.	TRBV28	TRBJ1-3	.	CASSPDSATGSGNTIYF	TGTGCCAGCAGCCCGGACTCTGCGACCGGCTCTGGAAACACCATATATTTT